This note documents a single TCR beta chain sequence. The sample contains more than one DNA sequence encoding this CDR3. This entry is derived from a study of control samples from healthy donors and cancer patients. Sequenced by immunoSEQ multiplex PCR; TCRdb stores in-frame clones only, minus some. The sample includes 60,000 to 70,000 clones, approximately 84% seen only once; the top ten take 2.5% to 3%. CDR1 and CDR2 from the germline V gene are SGDLS and YYNGEE. The CDR3 has 16 residues. Trimming stripped 0 bases from V and 0 bases from J, with 9 bases between. The clonotype was recovered from a woman in her 50s with lung cancer. What was sequenced was PBMCs. The gene calls are TRBV9 and TRBJ2-2; D perhaps matches TRBD1 (6 bases). CDR3 in amino acids: CASSVAGGANTGELFF. The CDR3 coding sequence is TGTGCCAGCAGCGTAGCTGGGGGCGCGAACACCGGGGAGCTGTTTTTT.